The clone carrying this T cell receptor beta chain was observed a handful of times. Antigen specificity is unknown. The record originates from a study of post-analysis software for immune sequencing data. CDR3 length: 13 amino acids. Looked up from germline, CDR1 is DFQATT and CDR2 is SNEGSKA (reference sequence). V was pared by 6 bases and J by 8 bases, with 7 bases of the junction left unmatched. cDNA libraries for TCR beta contained unique molecular identifiers. MiXCR was run by TCRdb on the PCR reads, yielding one entry per CDR3 protein. The sample holds hundreds of thousands of distinct CDR3 sequences, roughly 29% seen once. Study-wide results and caveats: Four or five TRBV segments were more frequent in patients than controls; TRBV5-6, TRBV5-1 and TRBV20-1 belonged to this group.

The sequence derives from a girl between 5 and 17 years old with multiple sclerosis. The chain carries TRBV20-1 and TRBJ2-3; 11 bases fit TRBD2. Sequencing used blood. CDR3 sequence (DNA): TGCAGTGCCCGGCTAGCGGGAGGTCGTACGCAGTATTTT. This codes for CSARLAGGRTQYF.